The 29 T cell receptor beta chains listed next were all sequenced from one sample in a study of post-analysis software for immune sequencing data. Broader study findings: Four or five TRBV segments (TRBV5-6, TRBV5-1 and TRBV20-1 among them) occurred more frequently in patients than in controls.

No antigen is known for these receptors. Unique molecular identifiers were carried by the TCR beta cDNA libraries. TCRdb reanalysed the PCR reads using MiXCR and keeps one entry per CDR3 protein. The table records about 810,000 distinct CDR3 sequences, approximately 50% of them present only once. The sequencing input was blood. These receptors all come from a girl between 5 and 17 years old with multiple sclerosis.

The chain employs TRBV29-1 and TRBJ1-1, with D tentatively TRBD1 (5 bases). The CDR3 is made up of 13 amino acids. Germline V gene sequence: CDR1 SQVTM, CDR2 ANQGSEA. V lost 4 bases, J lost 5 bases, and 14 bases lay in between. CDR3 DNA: TGCAGCGTTGGTTTTAGGGGAAGGACTGAAGCTTTCTTT. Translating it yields CSVGFRGRTEAFF.

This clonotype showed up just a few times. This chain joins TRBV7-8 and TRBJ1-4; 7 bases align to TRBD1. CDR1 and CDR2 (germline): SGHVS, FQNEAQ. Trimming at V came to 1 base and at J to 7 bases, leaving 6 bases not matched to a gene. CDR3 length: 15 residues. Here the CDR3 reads CASSLVGGLGEKLFF. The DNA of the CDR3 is TGTGCCAGCAGCTTAGTAGGGGGCCTTGGTGAAAAACTGTTTTTT.

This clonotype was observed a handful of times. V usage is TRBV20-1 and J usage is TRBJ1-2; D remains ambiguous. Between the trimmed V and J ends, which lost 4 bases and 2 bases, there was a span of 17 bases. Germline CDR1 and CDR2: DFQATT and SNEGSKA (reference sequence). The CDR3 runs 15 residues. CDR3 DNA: TGCAGTGCTACTCAACACGGACTGCGGAACTATGGCTACACCTTC. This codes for CSATQHGLRNYGYTF.

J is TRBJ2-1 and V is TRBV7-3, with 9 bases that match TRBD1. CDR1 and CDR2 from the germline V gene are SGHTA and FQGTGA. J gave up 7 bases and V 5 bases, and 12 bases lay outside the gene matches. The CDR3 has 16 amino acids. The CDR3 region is CASSPARTGVWNEQFF. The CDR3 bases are TGTGCCAGCAGCCCCGCCCGGACAGGGGTATGGAATGAGCAGTTCTTC. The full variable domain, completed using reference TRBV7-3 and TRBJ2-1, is GAGVSQTPSNKVTEKGKYVELRCDPISGHTALYWYRQSLGQGPEFLIYFQGTGAADDSGLPNDRFFAVRPEGSVSTLKIQRTERGDSAVYLCASSPARTGVWNEQFFGPGTRLTVL.

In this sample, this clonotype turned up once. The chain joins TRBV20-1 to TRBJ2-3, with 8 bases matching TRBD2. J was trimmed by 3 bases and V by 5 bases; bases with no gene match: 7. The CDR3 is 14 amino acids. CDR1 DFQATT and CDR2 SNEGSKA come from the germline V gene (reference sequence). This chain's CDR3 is CSASLTGGTDTQYF. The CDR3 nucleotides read TGCAGTGCTTCGCTAACGGGAGGGACAGATACGCAGTATTTT.

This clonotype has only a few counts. The CDR3 DNA is TGTGCCAGCAGGCAGACAGGGAAGGACACTGAAGCTTTCTTT. Residues: CASRQTGKDTEAFF. The rearrangement links TRBV12-3 or TRBV12-4 to TRBJ1-1, with 7 bases that match TRBD1. This CDR3 contains 14 residues. The J segment lost 3 bases and the V segment lost 6 bases, leaving 7 bases of the junction unmatched.

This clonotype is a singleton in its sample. The CDR3 region has the DNA TGTGCCAGCAGCCTGGCGGCTAGCGACATCCAAGAGACCCAGTACTTC. Amino acids: CASSLAASDIQETQYF. This rearrangement joins TRBV5-5 to TRBJ2-5; possible D gene TRBD2, 6 bases. Trimming pared 4 bases from V and 1 base from J, leaving 17 bases between. Per the germline V gene, CDR1 is SGHKS and CDR2 is YYEKEE (reference sequence). This CDR3 region has 16 residues.

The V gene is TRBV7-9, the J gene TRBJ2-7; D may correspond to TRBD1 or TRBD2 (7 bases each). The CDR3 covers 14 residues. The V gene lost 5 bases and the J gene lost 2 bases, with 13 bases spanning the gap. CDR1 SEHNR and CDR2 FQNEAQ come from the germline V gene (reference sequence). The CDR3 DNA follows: TGTGCCAGCAGCGCGAGCGGGACAGCCTACGAGCAGTACTTC. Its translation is CASSASGTAYEQYF.

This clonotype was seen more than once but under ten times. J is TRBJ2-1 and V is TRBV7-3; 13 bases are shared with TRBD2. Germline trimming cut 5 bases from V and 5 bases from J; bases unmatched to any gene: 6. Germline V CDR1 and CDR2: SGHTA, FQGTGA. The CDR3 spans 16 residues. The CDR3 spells CASSPWTSGSHNEQFF. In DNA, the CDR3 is TGTGCCAGCAGCCCTTGGACTAGCGGGAGTCACAATGAGCAGTTCTTC.

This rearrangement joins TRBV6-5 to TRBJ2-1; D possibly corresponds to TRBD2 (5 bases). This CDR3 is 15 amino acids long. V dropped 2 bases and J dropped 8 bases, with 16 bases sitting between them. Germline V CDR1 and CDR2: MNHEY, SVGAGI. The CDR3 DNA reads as TGTGCCAGCAGTTACCCCGGGTCCGGGCGGGATGAGCAGTTCTTC. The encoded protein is CASSYPGSGRDEQFF.

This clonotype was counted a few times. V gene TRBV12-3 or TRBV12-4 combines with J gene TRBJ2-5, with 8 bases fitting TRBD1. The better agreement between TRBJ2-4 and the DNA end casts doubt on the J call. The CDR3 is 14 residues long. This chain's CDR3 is CASSRQGAGNIQYF. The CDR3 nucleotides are TGTGCCAGCAGTCGTCAGGGGGCTGGTAACATTCAGTACTTC.

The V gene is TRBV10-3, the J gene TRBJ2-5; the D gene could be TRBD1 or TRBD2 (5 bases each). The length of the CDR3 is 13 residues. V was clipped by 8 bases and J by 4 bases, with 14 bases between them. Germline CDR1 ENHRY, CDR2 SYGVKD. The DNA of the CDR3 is TGTGCCATCGGCCCCCCAGGGAGAGAGACCCAGTACTTC. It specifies CAIGPPGRETQYF.

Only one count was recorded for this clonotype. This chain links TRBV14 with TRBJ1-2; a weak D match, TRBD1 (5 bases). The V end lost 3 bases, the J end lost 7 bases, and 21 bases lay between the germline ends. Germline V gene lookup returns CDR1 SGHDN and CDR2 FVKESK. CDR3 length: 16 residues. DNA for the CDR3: TGTGCCAGCAGCCATCTTACAGGTCCTTGGGGTCCTGGCTACACCTTC. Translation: CASSHLTGPWGPGYTF.

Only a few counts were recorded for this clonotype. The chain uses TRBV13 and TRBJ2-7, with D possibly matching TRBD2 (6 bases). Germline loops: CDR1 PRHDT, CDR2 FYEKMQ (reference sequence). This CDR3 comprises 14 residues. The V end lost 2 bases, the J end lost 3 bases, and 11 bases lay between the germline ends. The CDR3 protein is CASSLRMTSYEQYF. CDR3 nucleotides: TGTGCCAGCAGCTTACGAATGACTAGCTACGAGCAGTACTTC.

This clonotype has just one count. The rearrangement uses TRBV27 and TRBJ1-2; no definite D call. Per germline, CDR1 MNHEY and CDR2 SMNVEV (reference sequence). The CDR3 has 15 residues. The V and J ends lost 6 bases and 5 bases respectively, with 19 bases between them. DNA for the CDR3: TGTGCCAGCAGATCACTCCGGGCAGGCCATTATGGCTACACCTTC. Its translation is CASRSLRAGHYGYTF.

Here the CDR3 DNA reads TGTGCCAGCAGCTTAGTTCCTGGAACCTACGAGCAGTACTTC. Its translation: CASSLVPGTYEQYF. V is TRBV7-8 and J is TRBJ2-7; D gene ambiguous. Trimming took 1 base from V and 2 from J, leaving 9 bases between them. CDR1 is SGHVS, CDR2 FQNEAQ, per germline. This CDR3 region has 14 residues.

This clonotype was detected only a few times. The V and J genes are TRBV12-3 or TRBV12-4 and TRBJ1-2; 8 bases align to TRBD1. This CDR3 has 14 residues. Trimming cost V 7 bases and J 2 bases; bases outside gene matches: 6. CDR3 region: CASIRTGTNYGYTF. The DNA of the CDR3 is TGTGCCAGCATCCGGACAGGGACGAACTATGGCTACACCTTC.

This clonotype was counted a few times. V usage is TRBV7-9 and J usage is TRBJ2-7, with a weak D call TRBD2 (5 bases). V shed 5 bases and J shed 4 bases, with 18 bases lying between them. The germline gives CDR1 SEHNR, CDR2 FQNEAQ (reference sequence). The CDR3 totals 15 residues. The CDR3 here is CASSRIPEDQYEQYF. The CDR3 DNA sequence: TGTGCCAGCAGCCGAATCCCGGAGGATCAGTACGAGCAGTACTTC.

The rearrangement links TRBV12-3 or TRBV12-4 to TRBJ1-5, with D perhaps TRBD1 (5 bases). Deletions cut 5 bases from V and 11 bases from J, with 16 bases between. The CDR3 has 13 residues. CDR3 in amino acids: CASSGIDRTTQHF. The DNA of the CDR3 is TGTGCCAGCAGTGGCATAGACAGAACAACCCAGCATTTT.

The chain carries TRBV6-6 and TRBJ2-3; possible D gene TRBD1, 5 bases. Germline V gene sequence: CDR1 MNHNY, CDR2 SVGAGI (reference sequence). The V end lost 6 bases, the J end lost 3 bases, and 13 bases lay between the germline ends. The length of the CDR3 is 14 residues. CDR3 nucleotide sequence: TGTGCCAGCAGCGGACAAGGGGTAACAGATACGCAGTATTTT. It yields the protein CASSGQGVTDTQYF.

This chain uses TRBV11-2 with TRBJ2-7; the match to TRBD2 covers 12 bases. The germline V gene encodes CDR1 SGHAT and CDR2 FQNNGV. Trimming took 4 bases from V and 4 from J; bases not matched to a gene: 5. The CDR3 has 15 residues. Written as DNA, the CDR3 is TGTGCCAGCAGCTATCGACTAGCGGGAGTGTACGAGCAGTACTTC. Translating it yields CASSYRLAGVYEQYF.

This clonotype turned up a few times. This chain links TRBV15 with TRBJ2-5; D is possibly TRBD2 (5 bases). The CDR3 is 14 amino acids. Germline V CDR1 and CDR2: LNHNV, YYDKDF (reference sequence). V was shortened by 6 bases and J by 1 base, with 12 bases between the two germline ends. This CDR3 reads CATRGPGIQETQYF. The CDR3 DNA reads TGTGCCACCAGGGGTCCCGGGATCCAAGAGACCCAGTACTTC.

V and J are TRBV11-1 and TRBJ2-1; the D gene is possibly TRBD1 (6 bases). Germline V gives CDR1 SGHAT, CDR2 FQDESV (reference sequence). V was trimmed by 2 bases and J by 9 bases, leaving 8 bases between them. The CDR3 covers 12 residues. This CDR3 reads CASSLRGIEQFF. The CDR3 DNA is TGTGCCAGCAGCTTAAGGGGGATTGAGCAGTTCTTC. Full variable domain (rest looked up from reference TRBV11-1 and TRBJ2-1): EAEVAQSPRYKITEKSQAVAFWCDPISGHATLYWYRQILGQGPELLVQFQDESVVDDSQLPKDRFSAERLKGVDSTLKIQPAELGDSAMYLCASSLRGIEQFFGPGTRLTVL.

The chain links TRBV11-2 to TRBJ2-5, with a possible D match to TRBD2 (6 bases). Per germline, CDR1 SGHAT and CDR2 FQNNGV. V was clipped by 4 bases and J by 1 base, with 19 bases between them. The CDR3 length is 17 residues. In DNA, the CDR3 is TGTGCCAGCAGCTCCGCCCCCCAACGGGGGATCCAAGAGACCCAGTACTTC. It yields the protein CASSSAPQRGIQETQYF. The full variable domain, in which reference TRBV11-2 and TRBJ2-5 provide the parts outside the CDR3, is EAGVAQSPRYKIIEKRQSVAFWCNPISGHATLYWYQQILGQGPKLLIQFQNNGVVDDSQLPKDRFSAERLKGVDSTLKIQPAKLEDSAVYLCASSSAPQRGIQETQYFGPGTRLLVL.

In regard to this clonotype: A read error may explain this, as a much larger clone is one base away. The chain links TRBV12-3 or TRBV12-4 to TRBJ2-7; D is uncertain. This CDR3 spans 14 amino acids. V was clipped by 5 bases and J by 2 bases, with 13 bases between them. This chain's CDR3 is CASSPSVSTYEQYF. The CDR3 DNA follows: TGTGCCAGCAGTCCGTCAGTTTCTACCTACGAGCAGTACTTC.

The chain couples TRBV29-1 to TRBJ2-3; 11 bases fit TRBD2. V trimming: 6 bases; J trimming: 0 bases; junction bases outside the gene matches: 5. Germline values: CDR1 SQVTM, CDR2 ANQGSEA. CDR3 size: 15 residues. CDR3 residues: CSVPGLAGSTDTQYF. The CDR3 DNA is TGCAGCGTCCCAGGACTAGCGGGTAGCACAGATACGCAGTATTTT.

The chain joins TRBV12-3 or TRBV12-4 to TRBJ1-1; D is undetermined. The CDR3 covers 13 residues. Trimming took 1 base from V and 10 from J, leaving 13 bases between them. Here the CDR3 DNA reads TGTGCCAGCAGTTTAGGCGGCCGATCGGCAGCTTTCTTT. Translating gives CASSLGGRSAAFF.

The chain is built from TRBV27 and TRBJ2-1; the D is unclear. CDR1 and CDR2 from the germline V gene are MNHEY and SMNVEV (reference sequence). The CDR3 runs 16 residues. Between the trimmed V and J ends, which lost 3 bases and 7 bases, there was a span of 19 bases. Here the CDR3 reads CASSFEIWSPGNEQFF. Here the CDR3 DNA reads TGTGCCAGCAGTTTTGAGATCTGGTCTCCTGGGAATGAGCAGTTCTTC.

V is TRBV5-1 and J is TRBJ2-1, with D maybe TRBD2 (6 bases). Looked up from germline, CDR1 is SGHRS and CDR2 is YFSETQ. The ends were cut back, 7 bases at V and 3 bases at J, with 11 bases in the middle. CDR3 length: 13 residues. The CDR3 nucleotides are TGCGCCAGCGCCACGGGGGACTACAATGAGCAGTTCTTC. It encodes CASATGDYNEQFF.